The sequence of this T cell receptor (beta chain) was determined in a study of vaccination and CD4 T cells after COVID-19. The Oncomine TCR Beta short-read assay was applied to DNA of cultured CD4+ T cells. Investigators obtained genomic DNA by extraction from cultured CD4+ T cells. TCRdb itself ran the PCR reads through MiXCR, one entry per CDR3 protein. The sample includes 20,000 to 25,000 distinct CDR3 sequences, under 55% of them seen just once. This clonotype was recorded a few times. What it binds is not known. The CDR3 is 16 residues long. Germline V lookup: CDR1 SGHTA, CDR2 FQGNSA. The V and J ends lost 5 bases and 1 base respectively, with 14 bases between them. Specified treatment: roughly nine-day PBMC culture with coronavirus spike peptide pools or control peptides (ViraFEST assay).

V and J are TRBV7-2 and TRBJ2-2, with a possible D match to TRBD2 (5 bases). The clonotype comes from a human donor who received a COVID-19 vaccine. The specimen was CD4+ T cells from blood, cultured in vitro, collected before SARS-CoV-2 vaccination. Here the CDR3 DNA reads TGTGCCAGCAGCCAAAACTCCGGGGTGAACACCGGGGAGCTGTTTTTT. It yields the protein CASSQNSGVNTGELFF.